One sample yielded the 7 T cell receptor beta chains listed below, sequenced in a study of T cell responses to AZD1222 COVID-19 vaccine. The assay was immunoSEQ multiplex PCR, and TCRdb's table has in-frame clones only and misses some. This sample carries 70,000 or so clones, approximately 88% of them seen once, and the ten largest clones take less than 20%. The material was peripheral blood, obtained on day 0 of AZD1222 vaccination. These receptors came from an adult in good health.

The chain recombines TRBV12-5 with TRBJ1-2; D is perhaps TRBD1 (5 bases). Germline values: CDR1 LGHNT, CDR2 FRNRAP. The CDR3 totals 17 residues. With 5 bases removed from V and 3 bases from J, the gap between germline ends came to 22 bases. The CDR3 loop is CASGPTRDSKGDYGYTF. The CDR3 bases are TGTGCTAGTGGTCCGACCCGCGATTCTAAAGGGGACTATGGCTACACCTTC.

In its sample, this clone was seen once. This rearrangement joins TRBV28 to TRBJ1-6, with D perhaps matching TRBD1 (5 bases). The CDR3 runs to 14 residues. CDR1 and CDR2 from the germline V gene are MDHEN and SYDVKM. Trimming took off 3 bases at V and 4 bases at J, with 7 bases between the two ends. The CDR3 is CASSLGGYNSPLHF. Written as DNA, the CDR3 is TGTGCCAGCAGTTTGGGGGGGTATAATTCACCCCTCCACTTT. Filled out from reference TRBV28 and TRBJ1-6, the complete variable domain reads DVKVTQSSRYLVKRTGEKVFLECVQDMDHENMFWYRQDPGLGLRLIYFSYDVKMKEKGDIPEGYSVSREKKERFSLILESASTNQTSMYLCASSLGGYNSPLHFGNGTRLTVT.

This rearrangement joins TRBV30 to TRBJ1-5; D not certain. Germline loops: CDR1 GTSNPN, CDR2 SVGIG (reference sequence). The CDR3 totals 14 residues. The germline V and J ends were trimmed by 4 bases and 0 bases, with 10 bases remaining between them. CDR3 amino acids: CAWTSGYSNQPQHF. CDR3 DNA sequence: TGTGCCTGGACGTCCGGGTATAGCAATCAGCCCCAGCATTTT. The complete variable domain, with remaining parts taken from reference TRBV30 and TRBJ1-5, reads SQTIHQWPATLVQPVGSPLSLECTVEGTSNPNLYWYRQAAGRGLQLLFYSVGIGQISSEVPQNLSASRPQDRQFILSSKKLLLSDSGFYLCAWTSGYSNQPQHFGDGTRLSIL.

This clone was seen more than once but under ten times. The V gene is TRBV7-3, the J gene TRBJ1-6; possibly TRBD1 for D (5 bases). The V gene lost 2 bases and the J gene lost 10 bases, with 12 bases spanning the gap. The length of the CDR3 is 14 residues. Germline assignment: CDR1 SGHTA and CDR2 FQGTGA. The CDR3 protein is CASSLGGFRSPLHF. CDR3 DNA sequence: TGTGCCAGCAGCTTAGGGGGGTTCCGATCACCCCTCCACTTT.

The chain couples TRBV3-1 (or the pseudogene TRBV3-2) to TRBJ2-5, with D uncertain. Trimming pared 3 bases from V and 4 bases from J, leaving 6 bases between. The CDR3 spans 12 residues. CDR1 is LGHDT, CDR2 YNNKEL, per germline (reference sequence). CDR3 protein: CASSHSAETQYF. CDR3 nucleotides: TGTGCCAGCAGCCACAGTGCAGAGACCCAGTACTTC.

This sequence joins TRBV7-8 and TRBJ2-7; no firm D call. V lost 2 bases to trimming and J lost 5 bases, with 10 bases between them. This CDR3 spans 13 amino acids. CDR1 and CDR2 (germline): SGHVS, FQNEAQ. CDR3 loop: CASSLLRSHEQYF. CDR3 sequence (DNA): TGTGCCAGCAGCTTATTGAGATCCCACGAGCAGTACTTC.

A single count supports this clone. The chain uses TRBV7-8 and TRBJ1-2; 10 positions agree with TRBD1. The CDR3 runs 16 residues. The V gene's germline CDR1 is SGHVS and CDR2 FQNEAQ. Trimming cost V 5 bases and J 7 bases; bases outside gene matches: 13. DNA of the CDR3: TGTGCCAGCAGCCCAAGAGACAGGGGGCGTTTGAGTGGCTACACCTTC. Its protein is CASSPRDRGRLSGYTF.